This record concerns one T cell receptor beta chain sequence. This sample is drawn from a study of blood T cell repertoires in COVID-19. Study summary: The United States, Italy and Spain supplied acute and convalescent COVID-19 samples. The analysed material was cDNA or gDNA that came from T cells, B-cell-depleted T cells, or PBMCs.

Authors' data handling: Amplifying reference gene primers gave estimates of nucleated cell counts. Here immunoSEQ multiplex PCR was the method, and the copy in TCRdb shows in-frame clones only, minus some. The DNA gave D and trimming, while V, J and clone size come from that table. The sample carries over 85,000 clones, 75% to 85% recorded once. The CDR3 runs to 15 residues. V lost 7 bases, J lost 9 bases, and 12 bases stayed unmatched. Germline V gene sequence: CDR1 MNHEY, CDR2 SVGAGI. The sequence was collected from a man in his 60s with acute or convalescent COVID-19. The sequencing sample was made of peripheral blood. The chain combines TRBV6-5 with TRBJ2-5; TRBD1 matches 12 bases. The CDR3 sequence is CASTGQGAGVGAQYF. In nucleotides, the CDR3 is TGTGCCAGCACGGGACAGGGGGCTGGAGTGGGGGCCCAGTACTTC.